The clone carrying this T cell receptor (beta chain) appeared a few times. The sample is drawn from a study of blood T cells in healthy people across ages. Together with a sample-barcoded 5' primer, a J-beta primer mix was included in a second PCR lasting about 6 to 11 cycles. One entry per CDR3 protein results from TCRdb running MiXCR on the 5' RACE reads. Of some 550,000 distinct CDR3 sequences listed, 45% to 55% were seen once; the top ten hold just under 25%. The CDR3 is made up of 16 amino acids. Germline V CDR1 and CDR2: SGHVS, FNYEAQ. V dropped 1 base and J dropped 3 bases, with 15 bases sitting between them.

The chain combines TRBV7-6 with TRBJ2-5; a possible D gene is TRBD2 (6 bases). Sequencing input: blood. The TCR sequence derives from a man older than 75 in good health. CDR3 in amino acids: CASSLDFARGKETQYF. In DNA form, the CDR3 reads TGTGCCAGCAGCTTAGATTTCGCGCGGGGAAAAGAGACCCAGTACTTC.